The T cell receptor (beta chain) described here comes from a study of CD8 T cells in ankylosing spondylitis. Study results and limitations: Apparently characteristic of ankylosing spondylitis blood was a TCR beta motif (roughly 8 highly homologous variants).

TCRdb re-analysed the 5' RACE reads in MiXCR, keeping a single row per CDR3 protein. The sample yields roughly 400,000 distinct CDR3 sequences, about 20% seen once. This clonotype was recorded a few times. Its antigen is currently unknown. The sequencing sample was made of blood, either unsorted or a sorted T cell fraction (not recorded which). The source of this sequence is a male donor with ankylosing spondylitis.

CDR3 bases: TGCGCCAGCACCCGAAGAGGACTAGCGGGAGCGGATACGCAGTATTTT. As protein: CASTRRGLAGADTQYF. The gene calls are TRBV5-1 and TRBJ2-3; 13 nucleotides line up with TRBD2. V was pared by 6 bases and J by 6 bases, with 10 bases of the junction left unmatched. Per the germline V gene, CDR1 is SGHRS and CDR2 is YFSETQ. This CDR3 region has 16 residues. The whole variable domain, filled in from reference TRBV5-1 and TRBJ2-3, reads KAGVTQTPRYLIKTRGQQVTLSCSPISGHRSVSWYQQTPGQGLQFLFEYFSETQRNKGNFPGRFSGRQFSNSRSEMNVSTLELGDSALYLCASTRRGLAGADTQYFGPGTRLTVL.